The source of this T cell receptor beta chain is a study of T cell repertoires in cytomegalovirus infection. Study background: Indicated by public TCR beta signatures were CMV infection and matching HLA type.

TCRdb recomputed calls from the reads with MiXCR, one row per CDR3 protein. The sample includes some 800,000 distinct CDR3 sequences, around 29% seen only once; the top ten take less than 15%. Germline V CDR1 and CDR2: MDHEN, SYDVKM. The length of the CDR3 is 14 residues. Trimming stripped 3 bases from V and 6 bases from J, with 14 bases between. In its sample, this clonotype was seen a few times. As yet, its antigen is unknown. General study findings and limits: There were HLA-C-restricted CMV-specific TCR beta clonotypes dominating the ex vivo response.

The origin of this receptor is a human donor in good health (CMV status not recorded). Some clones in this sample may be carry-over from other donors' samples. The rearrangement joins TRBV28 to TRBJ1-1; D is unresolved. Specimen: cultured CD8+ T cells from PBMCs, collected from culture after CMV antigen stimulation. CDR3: CASSFIPTNPEAFF. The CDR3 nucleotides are TGTGCCAGCAGTTTTATTCCCACAAATCCTGAAGCTTTCTTT. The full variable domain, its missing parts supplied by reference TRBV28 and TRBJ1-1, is DVKVTQSSRYLVKRTGEKVFLECVQDMDHENMFWYRQDPGLGLRLIYFSYDVKMKEKGDIPEGYSVSREKKERFSLILESASTNQTSMYLCASSFIPTNPEAFFGQGTRLTVV.